A single count supports the clone carrying this T cell receptor (beta chain). This record comes from a study of blood T cell repertoires in COVID-19. In the study overall: Collection of acute and convalescent COVID-19 samples took place in the United States, Italy and Spain.

Per the study methods: Reference gene primer amplification gave nucleated cell count estimates. TCRdb's table, derived via immunoSEQ multiplex PCR, lists solely in-frame clones and lacks some. V and J calls and clone size are as listed in that table; D and trimming were resolved from the DNA. The profile shows roughly 250,000 clones, 70% to 90% of them singletons. Trimming left V 0 bases short and J 3 bases short, with 7 bases between. The CDR3 loop spans 14 amino acids. Germline CDR1 reads KGHSY; CDR2 reads FQNENV. J is TRBJ2-3 and V is TRBV16; D possibly corresponds to TRBD2 (5 bases). Material for sequencing was peripheral blood. The origin of this receptor is a man aged 35 to 55 with acute or convalescent COVID-19. CDR3 amino acids: CASSQSGGTDTQYF. CDR3 DNA sequence: TGTGCCAGCAGCCAATCTGGAGGAACAGATACGCAGTATTTT.